This T cell receptor (beta chain) was documented in a study of blood T cell repertoires in COVID-19. Authors' analysis steps: Amplification from reference gene primers served as the basis for estimated nucleated cell counts. Data came from immunoSEQ multiplex PCR; TCRdb stores just in-frame clones and leaves some out. V, J and clone size were drawn from that table, and D and trimming were deduced from the DNA. The sample lists a few hundred thousand clones, about 90% occurring once. Seattle enrolled patients during active infection and tracked them longitudinally. CDR1 is MDHEN and CDR2 is SYDVKM in the germline V gene. V was trimmed by 3 bases and J by 0 bases, leaving 13 bases between them. The CDR3 is 16 residues long.

The specimen was peripheral blood. The source is a woman in her twenties or thirties with COVID-19, enrolled during active disease. The J gene is TRBJ2-3, the V gene TRBV28, with D possibly TRBD2 on 6 matching bases. CDR3 loop: CASSFLHAGSTDTQYF. The CDR3 DNA is TGTGCCAGCAGTTTTCTCCACGCGGGGAGCACAGATACGCAGTATTTT.